Listed here are 5 T cell receptor beta chains from one sample, sequenced in a study of T cell responses to AZD1222 COVID-19 vaccine. Assay: immunoSEQ multiplex PCR; the TCRdb copy retains only in-frame clones and omits some. The sample holds about 48,000 clones, around nine tenths seen once. The starting material was peripheral blood, obtained 28 days after the second AZD1222 dose. Source of these receptors: an adult who received the AZD1222 COVID-19 vaccine.

This chain links TRBV12-3 or TRBV12-4 with TRBJ2-5; unclear D gene. This CDR3 region has 13 residues. The V end lost 0 bases, the J end lost 5 bases, and 7 bases lay between the germline ends. The CDR3 spells CASSLAQYETQYF. Written as DNA, the CDR3 is TGTGCCAGCAGTTTAGCGCAGTACGAGACCCAGTACTTC.

The chain employs TRBV13 and TRBJ2-5; D perhaps matches TRBD2 (6 bases). The CDR3 is made up of 14 amino acids. CDR1 and CDR2 (germline): PRHDT, FYEKMQ (reference sequence). V lost 4 bases and J lost 2, with 11 bases in between. CDR3 in amino acids: CASSSRDLQETQYF. CDR3 coding DNA: TGTGCCAGCAGCTCCCGGGACTTACAAGAGACCCAGTACTTC.

The CDR3 nucleotides read TGTGCCAGCAGCGGAGCGGGAGGCGGGGAGCTGTTTTTT. Translating it yields CASSGAGGGELFF. This chain uses TRBV11-3 with TRBJ2-2; 9 bases fit TRBD2. CDR1 is SGHNT, CDR2 YENEEA, per germline. The CDR3 has 13 residues. V lost 5 bases and J lost 7; bases outside the gene matches: 2.

This clone was seen only a few times. The chain has TRBV7-8 and TRBJ2-7, with 11 bases identical to TRBD2. V lost 1 base, J lost 1 base, and 12 bases stayed unmatched. The V gene's germline CDR1 is SGHVS and CDR2 FQNEAQ. The CDR3 covers 19 residues. The CDR3 region has the DNA TGTGCCAGCAGCTTAGGGCGATCGGCCGGGACTAGCGGATCCTACGAGCAGTACTTC. Translated, it gives CASSLGRSAGTSGSYEQYF.

J is TRBJ2-5 and V is TRBV29-1; TRBD1 agrees at 8 bases. Unmatched junction bases numbered 11, after V lost 4 bases and J lost 7 bases. The CDR3 totals 14 residues. The germline CDR1 and CDR2 sequences are SQVTM and ANQGSEA. CDR3 loop: CSVVSQGASGTQYF. In nucleotides, the CDR3 is TGCAGCGTTGTAAGCCAGGGGGCATCAGGGACCCAGTACTTC.